Listed below are T cell receptor beta chains from one sample, sequenced in a study of blood T cell repertoires in COVID-19. TCRdb's table, derived via immunoSEQ multiplex PCR, lists solely in-frame clones and lacks some. Of about 230,000 clones listed, about nine tenths are singletons. Sequences were obtained from PBMCs or T cells enriched from blood (not recorded which). The receptors derive from a woman between 25 and 40 years old with acute COVID-19. The CDR3 runs from the conserved cysteine through the conserved F or W. D genes are given only for firm matches. Only some rows state a clone size, as once, few, many or a class for expanded clones.

CDR3aa: CASSESLYSPLHF
CDR3nt: TGCGCCAGCAGTGAGTCCCTTTATTCACCCCTCCACTTT
abundance: once
d_gene: -
j_gene: TRBJ1-6
v_gene: TRBV10-1

CDR3aa: CASSSRGTSRTLYEQYF
CDR3nt: TGTGCCAGCAGCTCAAGAGGGACAAGCAGAACCCTTTACGAGCAGTACTTC
abundance: -
d_gene: -
j_gene: TRBJ2-7
v_gene: TRBV7-8

CDR3aa: CASSIAGRVGNQPQHF
CDR3nt: TGTGCCAGTAGTATAGCAGGCAGGGTAGGCAATCAGCCCCAGCATTTT
abundance: -
d_gene: -
j_gene: TRBJ1-5
v_gene: TRBV19

CDR3aa: CASSFSGNSNQPQHF
CDR3nt: TGTGCCAGCAGCTTTTCAGGGAATAGCAATCAGCCCCAGCATTTT
abundance: -
d_gene: -
j_gene: TRBJ1-5
v_gene: TRBV5-6

CDR3aa: CASSPVTTGRDSPLHF
CDR3nt: TGCGCCAGCAGCCCCGTGACGACAGGACGTGATTCACCCCTCCACTTT
abundance: -
d_gene: -
j_gene: TRBJ1-6
v_gene: TRBV5-1

CDR3aa: CASSLFSRDNSYGYTF
CDR3nt: TGTGCCAGCAGCTTATTCTCCAGGGATAATAGCTATGGCTACACCTTC
abundance: -
d_gene: -
j_gene: TRBJ1-2
v_gene: TRBV7-3

CDR3aa: CATSVLTGPTDTQYF
CDR3nt: TGTGCCACCAGTGTTCTGACAGGGCCGACAGATACGCAGTATTTT
abundance: -
d_gene: TRBD1
j_gene: TRBJ2-3
v_gene: TRBV24-1

CDR3aa: CASSWSSTGNYGYTF
CDR3nt: TGTGCCAGCAGCTGGAGCTCCACCGGAAACTATGGCTACACCTTC
abundance: -
d_gene: -
j_gene: TRBJ1-2
v_gene: TRBV28

CDR3aa: CASSLTSGAETQYF
CDR3nt: TGTGCCAGCAGTTTGACTAGCGGGGCAGAGACCCAGTACTTC
abundance: -
d_gene: TRBD2
j_gene: TRBJ2-5
v_gene: TRBV7-2

CDR3aa: CASSFGGGQINEQFF
CDR3nt: TGTGCCAGCAGTTTCGGGGGGGGGCAAATAAATGAGCAGTTCTTC
abundance: once
d_gene: TRBD2
j_gene: TRBJ2-1
v_gene: TRBV28

CDR3aa: CASSYQTDTNSPLHF
CDR3nt: TGTGCCAGCAGCTACCAAACCGACACCAATTCACCCCTCCACTTT
abundance: once
d_gene: -
j_gene: TRBJ1-6
v_gene: TRBV7-2

CDR3aa: CASSLSKPGMNTEAFF
CDR3nt: TGTGCCAGCAGTTTATCGAAGCCAGGGATGAACACTGAAGCTTTCTTT
abundance: -
d_gene: -
j_gene: TRBJ1-1
v_gene: TRBV27

CDR3aa: CASSPPGLGNTGELFF
CDR3nt: TGTGCCAGCAGCCCACCGGGACTAGGGAATACCGGGGAGCTGTTTTTT
abundance: -
d_gene: TRBD2
j_gene: TRBJ2-2
v_gene: TRBV3-1/TRBV3-2

CDR3aa: CASGLEGSVTEAFF
CDR3nt: TGTGCCAGCGGGCTCGAAGGATCCGTCACTGAAGCTTTCTTT
abundance: -
d_gene: -
j_gene: TRBJ1-1
v_gene: TRBV6-6

CDR3aa: CAWSPGTGTSGNTIYF
CDR3nt: TGTGCCTGGAGTCCCGGGACAGGGACCTCTGGAAACACCATATATTTT
abundance: -
d_gene: TRBD1
j_gene: TRBJ1-3
v_gene: TRBV30

CDR3aa: CASSLAGQSYEQYF
CDR3nt: TGTGCCAGCAGCTTGGCGGGACAGAGCTACGAGCAGTACTTC
abundance: once
d_gene: TRBD1
j_gene: TRBJ2-7
v_gene: TRBV5-5

CDR3aa: CASTVLEGVNQPQHF
CDR3nt: TGTGCCAGTACCGTACTTGAAGGGGTTAATCAGCCCCAGCATTTT
abundance: -
d_gene: -
j_gene: TRBJ1-5
v_gene: TRBV19

CDR3aa: CASSVDSGTYEQYF
CDR3nt: TGTGCCAGCAGCGTAGATTCGGGAACCTACGAGCAGTACTTC
abundance: -
d_gene: -
j_gene: TRBJ2-7
v_gene: TRBV9

CDR3aa: CASSVGLAGLVNTGELFF
CDR3nt: TGTGCCAGCAGCGTCGGACTAGCGGGTCTCGTGAACACCGGGGAGCTGTTTTTT
abundance: -
d_gene: TRBD2
j_gene: TRBJ2-2
v_gene: TRBV9

CDR3aa: CASSTGRGIYEQYF
CDR3nt: TGTGCCAGCAGCACGGGCAGGGGGATTTACGAGCAGTACTTC
abundance: -
d_gene: TRBD1
j_gene: TRBJ2-7
v_gene: TRBV7-9

CDR3aa: CASSPWRESYNSPLHF
CDR3nt: TGTGCCAGTAGCCCCTGGAGGGAGTCCTATAATTCACCCCTCCACTTT
abundance: -
d_gene: -
j_gene: TRBJ1-6
v_gene: TRBV19

CDR3aa: CASSGPAHYNEQFF
CDR3nt: TGCGCCAGCAGTGGTCCAGCGCACTACAATGAGCAGTTCTTC
abundance: once
d_gene: -
j_gene: TRBJ2-1
v_gene: TRBV10-1

CDR3aa: CASSQDGRGGSPLHF
CDR3nt: TGCGCCAGCAGCCAAGATGGAAGGGGGGGTTCACCCCTCCACTTT
abundance: once
d_gene: -
j_gene: TRBJ1-6
v_gene: TRBV4-1

CDR3aa: CASSAYLEAQPQHF
CDR3nt: TGTGCCAGCAGTGCATATCTCGAGGCTCAGCCCCAGCATTTT
abundance: once
d_gene: -
j_gene: TRBJ1-5
v_gene: TRBV2

CDR3aa: CASSEFSGPNQPQHF
CDR3nt: TGCGCCAGCAGCGAGTTTTCAGGGCCCAATCAGCCCCAGCATTTT
abundance: -
d_gene: -
j_gene: TRBJ1-5
v_gene: TRBV4-3

CDR3aa: CASSLRDRPYEQYF
CDR3nt: TGTGCCAGCAGCTTAAGGGACAGACCCTACGAGCAGTACTTC
abundance: -
d_gene: TRBD1
j_gene: TRBJ2-7
v_gene: TRBV7-9

CDR3aa: CASSPGGGALEDTQYF
CDR3nt: TGCGCCAGCTCCCCGGGCGGTGGGGCTCTCGAAGATACGCAGTATTTT
abundance: -
d_gene: -
j_gene: TRBJ2-3
v_gene: TRBV5-1

CDR3aa: CASSQGGGNQPQHF
CDR3nt: TGTGCCAGCAGCCAAGGAGGTGGGAATCAGCCCCAGCATTTT
abundance: few
d_gene: -
j_gene: TRBJ1-5
v_gene: TRBV14

CDR3aa: CASSMLTENTEAFF
CDR3nt: TGTGCCAGCAGCATGTTAACAGAGAACACTGAAGCTTTCTTT
abundance: -
d_gene: -
j_gene: TRBJ1-1
v_gene: TRBV5-5

CDR3aa: CASSFNFEQFF
CDR3nt: TGCGCCAGCAGCTTTAACTTTGAGCAGTTCTTC
abundance: -
d_gene: -
j_gene: TRBJ2-1
v_gene: TRBV5-1

CDR3aa: CASSQADRGTRYGYTF
CDR3nt: TGTGCCAGCAGCCAAGCGGACAGGGGGACCCGCTATGGCTACACCTTC
abundance: few
d_gene: TRBD1
j_gene: TRBJ1-2
v_gene: TRBV4-2

CDR3aa: CASSVGLATNEKLFF
CDR3nt: TGTGCCAGCAGCGTAGGACTTGCAACTAATGAAAAACTGTTTTTT
abundance: once
d_gene: -
j_gene: TRBJ1-4
v_gene: TRBV9